This paragraph reports one T cell receptor (beta chain). This specimen belongs to a study of blood T cell repertoires in COVID-19. Background on the study: Some COVID-19 samples were acute and others convalescent; all came from the United States, Italy and Spain. T cells, B-cell-depleted T cells, or PBMCs provided the cDNA or gDNA that served as material.

Libraries were prepared by immunoSEQ multiplex PCR; TCRdb keeps only in-frame clonotypes and omits some of them. Here the sample spans roughly 75,000 clones, about 82% being singletons. The material sequenced was peripheral blood. The sequence was obtained from a man aged 50 to 60 with COVID-19, enrolled during active disease.

The CDR3 nucleotides are TGCAGTGCTAGTAGCAGCGCAGATACGCAGTATTTT. It specifies CSASSSADTQYF. This sequence joins TRBV20-1 and TRBJ2-3; the D is unclear. Germline V gene sequence: CDR1 DFQATT, CDR2 SNEGSKA (reference sequence). V was trimmed by 3 bases and J by 4 bases, leaving 8 bases between them. The CDR3 has 12 residues.